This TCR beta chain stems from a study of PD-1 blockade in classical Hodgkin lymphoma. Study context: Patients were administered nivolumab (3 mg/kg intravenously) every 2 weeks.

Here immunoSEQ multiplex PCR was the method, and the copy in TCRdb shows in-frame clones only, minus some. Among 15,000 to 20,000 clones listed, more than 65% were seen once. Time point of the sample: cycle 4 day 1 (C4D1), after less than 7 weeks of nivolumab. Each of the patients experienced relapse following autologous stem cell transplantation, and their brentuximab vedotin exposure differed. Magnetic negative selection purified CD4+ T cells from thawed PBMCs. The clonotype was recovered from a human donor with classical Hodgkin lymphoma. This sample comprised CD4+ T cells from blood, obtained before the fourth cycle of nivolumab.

CDR3: CASSFQAGGQETQYF. For the CDR3, the DNA is TGTGCCAGCAGCTTTCAAGCGGGGGGCCAAGAGACCCAGTACTTC. The chain combines TRBV7-2 with TRBJ2-5; 9 bases map to TRBD2. The V gene end was trimmed by 3 bases and the J gene end by 1 base; junction bases not matched to a gene: 3. The CDR3 is 15 amino acids. Germline-derived CDR1 and CDR2 are SGHTA and FQGNSA.